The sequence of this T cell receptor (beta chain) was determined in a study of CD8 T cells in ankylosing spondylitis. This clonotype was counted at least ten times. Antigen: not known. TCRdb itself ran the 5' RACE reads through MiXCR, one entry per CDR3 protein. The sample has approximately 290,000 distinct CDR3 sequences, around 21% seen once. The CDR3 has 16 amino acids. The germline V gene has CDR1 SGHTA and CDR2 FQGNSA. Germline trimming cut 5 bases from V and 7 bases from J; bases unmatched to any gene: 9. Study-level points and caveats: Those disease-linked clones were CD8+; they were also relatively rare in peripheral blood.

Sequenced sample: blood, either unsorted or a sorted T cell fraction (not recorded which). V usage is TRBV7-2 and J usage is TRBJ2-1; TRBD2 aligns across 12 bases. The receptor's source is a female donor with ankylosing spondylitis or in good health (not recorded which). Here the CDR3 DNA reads TGTGCCAGCAGCCATCAAACTAGCGGGAGGTGGAATGAGCAGTTCTTC. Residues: CASSHQTSGRWNEQFF.